A selection of T cell receptor beta chains follows, all from one sample in a study of T cells in Graves' hyperthyroidism and ophthalmopathy. TCRdb reprocessed the multiplex PCR reads with MiXCR, giving one entry per CDR3 protein. The profile shows 390,000 or so distinct CDR3 sequences, about 14% of them singletons. The sequenced sample was blood. The receptors come from a man aged 18-30 years with Graves' ophthalmopathy. Each CDR3 is given with its conserved first and last residue. The order of the fields is clone size, J gene, V gene, D gene, CDR3 protein, CDR3 DNA. A D gene is named only where the DNA matches it firmly. Only some rows state a clone size, as once, few, many or a class for expanded clones.

many,TRBJ2-7,TRBV18,-,CASSPGRAPLHEQYF,TGTGCCAGCTCACCAGGCAGGGCCCCTCTCCACGAGCAGTACTTC
many,TRBJ1-4,TRBV2,TRBD1,CASSEWGQLNEKLFF,TGTGCCAGCAGTGAATGGGGACAGCTTAATGAAAAACTGTTTTTT
many,TRBJ2-1,TRBV5-1,-,CASSHLPYEQFF,TGCGCCAGCAGCCACTTACCATATGAGCAGTTCTTC
few,TRBJ2-3,TRBV7-3,-,CASSNRGGDTDTQYF,TGTGCCAGCAGCAACCGGGGCGGGGACACAGATACGCAGTATTTT
many,TRBJ1-1,TRBV24-1,-,CATSDWGRRNTEAFF,TGTGCCACCAGTGATTGGGGGCGGCGGAACACTGAAGCTTTCTTT
many,TRBJ2-5,TRBV7-9,-,CASSLNLEPKETQYF,TGTGCCAGCAGCTTAAACCTGGAACCGAAGGAGACCCAGTACTTC
-,TRBJ2-5,TRBV4-1,TRBD2,CASSPPGGHSGRATETQYF,TGCGCCAGCAGCCCTCCTGGGGGTCACAGCGGGAGGGCCACGGAGACCCAGTACTTC
few,TRBJ2-7,TRBV19,-,CASSMMSGYEQYF,TGTGCCAGTAGTATGATGTCAGGGTACGAGCAGTACTTC
many,TRBJ1-4,TRBV5-1,-,CASSLGEWEEKLFF,TGCGCCAGCAGCTTGGGGGAATGGGAAGAAAAACTGTTTTTT
many,TRBJ2-7,TRBV2,TRBD1,CASSAGTAAYEQYF,TGTGCCAGCAGTGCCGGGACAGCCGCCTACGAGCAGTACTTC
-,TRBJ1-1,TRBV19,TRBD1,CASCDLGQGENTEAFF,TGTGCCAGTTGTGACCTTGGACAGGGTGAAAACACTGAAGCTTTCTTT
many,TRBJ1-1,TRBV6-1,-,CASSSPYMNTEAFF,TGTGCCAGCAGTTCCCCGTACATGAACACTGAAGCTTTCTTT
many,TRBJ2-5,TRBV7-8,-,CASSLALREPQETQYF,TGTGCCAGCAGTTTAGCTCTAAGGGAACCCCAAGAGACCCAGTACTTC
-,TRBJ2-3,TRBV19,TRBD2,CASRWSGGVPDTQYF,TGTGCCAGTAGATGGAGCGGGGGAGTACCAGATACGCAGTATTTT
-,TRBJ2-1,TRBV24-1,-,CASGTLANEQFF,TGTGCCAGTGGTACGCTAGCGAATGAGCAGTTCTTC
many,TRBJ1-1,TRBV2,-,CASSEEYTEAFF,TGTGCCAGCAGTGAAGAATACACTGAAGCTTTCTTT
many,TRBJ1-2,TRBV3-1,-,CASSQEGQGPGIGLTF,TGTGCCAGCAGCCAAGAAGGGCAGGGCCCGGGGATTGGCCTCACCTTC
-,TRBJ2-1,TRBV5-1,-,CASSFRSLDEQSF,TGCGCCAGCAGCTTCAGGAGTTTGGATGAGCAGTCCTTC
-,TRBJ2-1,TRBV11-3,TRBD2,CASSLGRLAGGYYNEQFF,TGTGCCAGCAGCTTAGGAAGACTAGCGGGAGGCTACTACAATGAGCAGTTCTTC
many,TRBJ2-5,TRBV20-1,-,CSARTGIETQYF,TGCAGTGCTCGAACAGGGATAGAGACCCAGTACTTC
-,TRBJ2-7,TRBV30,-,CAYRGQTYEQYF,TGTGCCTACCGGGGCCAGACCTACGAGCAGTACTTC
many,TRBJ2-1,TRBV20-1,TRBD2,CSARRLAGGPDEQFF,TGCAGTGCTAGAAGACTAGCGGGAGGGCCGGATGAGCAGTTCTTC
-,TRBJ2-7,TRBV19,-,CASSIRGGEQYF,TGTGCCAGTAGTATAAGGGGCGGGGAGCAGTACTTC
-,TRBJ1-1,TRBV9,TRBD1,CASSVVQGKAFF,TGTGCCAGCAGCGTCGTACAGGGGAAAGCTTTCTTT
many,TRBJ2-1,TRBV24-1,TRBD1,CATSVGQGAYNEQFF,TGTGCCACCAGTGTCGGCCAGGGGGCCTACAATGAGCAGTTCTTC
many,TRBJ2-3,TRBV2,-,CASSDPRGTPSTDTQYF,TGTGCCAGCAGTGATCCGAGAGGGACGCCCAGCACAGATACGCAGTATTTT
many,TRBJ1-1,TRBV5-6,-,CASRFSASTMNTEAFF,TGTGCCAGCCGCTTCTCTGCTAGCACCATGAACACTGAAGCTTTCTTT
-,TRBJ1-2,TRBV4-2,-,CASSQDGQAYGYTF,TGTGCCAGCAGCCAAGATGGGCAGGCCTATGGCTACACCTTC
-,TRBJ1-1,TRBV12-3/TRBV12-4,-,CAGSPLSPEAFF,TGTGCCGGCAGTCCCCTGTCGCCTGAAGCTTTCTTT
many,TRBJ2-6,TRBV7-2,-,CASSLEGNSGANVLTF,TGTGCCAGCAGCTTGGAAGGGAACTCTGGGGCCAACGTCCTGACTTTC
many,TRBJ2-7,TRBV7-2,TRBD2,CASSLGPTSGTTYEQYF,TGTGCCAGCAGCTTAGGCCCAACTAGCGGGACGACCTACGAGCAGTACTTC
few,TRBJ2-4,TRBV12-3/TRBV12-4,-,CASSLDQGLDIQYF,TGTGCCAGCAGTTTAGATCAGGGGTTGGACATTCAGTACTTC
many,TRBJ2-5,TRBV30,-,CAWSREGAGETQYF,TGTGCCTGGAGTCGTGAGGGGGCGGGGGAGACCCAGTACTTC
few,TRBJ2-2,TRBV19,-,CASVDHNTGELFF,TGTGCCAGTGTAGATCATAACACCGGGGAGCTGTTTTTT
many,TRBJ2-7,TRBV2,-,CASKPWDTVYEQYF,TGTGCCAGCAAGCCCTGGGACACCGTCTACGAGCAGTACTTC
-,TRBJ2-7,TRBV5-1,TRBD2,CASSETSGRYEQYF,TGCGCCAGCAGCGAGACTAGCGGGAGGTACGAGCAGTACTTC
-,TRBJ2-1,TRBV4-1,TRBD2,CASSQDPLAGVNEQFF,TGCGCCAGCAGCCAAGATCCCCTAGCGGGGGTCAATGAGCAGTTCTTC
-,TRBJ2-1,TRBV12-3/TRBV12-4,TRBD2,CASSFDWRERSYAQFF,TGTGCCAGCAGTTTTGATTGGCGGGAGCGCTCCTACGCGCAGTTCTTC
-,TRBJ1-1,TRBV4-1,-,CASSQEGGRKTEAFF,TGCGCCAGCAGCCAAGAAGGGGGGAGGAAGACTGAAGCTTTCTTT
-,TRBJ1-1,TRBV19,-,CASSMSGSTEAFF,TGTGCCAGTAGTATGTCGGGGAGCACTGAAGCTTTCTTT